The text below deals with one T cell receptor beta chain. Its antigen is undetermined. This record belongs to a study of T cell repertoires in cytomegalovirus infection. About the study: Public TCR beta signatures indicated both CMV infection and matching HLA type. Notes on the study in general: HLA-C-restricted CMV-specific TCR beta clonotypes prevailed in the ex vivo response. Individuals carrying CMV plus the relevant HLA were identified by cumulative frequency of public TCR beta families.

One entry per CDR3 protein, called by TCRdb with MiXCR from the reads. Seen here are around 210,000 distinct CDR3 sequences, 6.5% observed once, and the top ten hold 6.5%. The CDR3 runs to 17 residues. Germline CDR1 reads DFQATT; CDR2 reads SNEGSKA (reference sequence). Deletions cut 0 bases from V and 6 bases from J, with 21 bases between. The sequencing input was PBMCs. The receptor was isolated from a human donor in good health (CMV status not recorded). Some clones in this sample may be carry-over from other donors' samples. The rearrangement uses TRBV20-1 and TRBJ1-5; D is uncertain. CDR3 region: CSARDSQGEQYIQPQHF. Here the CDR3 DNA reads TGCAGTGCTAGAGATTCTCAAGGAGAACAGTATATTCAGCCCCAGCATTTT.